The clone carrying this TCR beta chain has ten or more counts. TCRdb re-analysed the 5' RACE reads in MiXCR, keeping a single row per CDR3 protein. The sample has a few hundred thousand distinct CDR3 sequences, under 15% seen once; the top ten hold roughly 22%. This sample is drawn from a study of T-cell memory formation after mild COVID-19. In germline, CDR1 is KGHSH, CDR2 LQKENI. This CDR3 is built from 15 residues. The ends were cut back, 0 bases at V and 6 bases at J, with 14 bases in the middle. The V gene is TRBV18, the J gene TRBJ2-5; D possibly corresponds to TRBD2 (6 bases). Specimen: PBMCs or a T cell subset sorted from them (not recorded which). The clonotype comes from a man aged 18 to 30 who had mild COVID-19 (a few samples of this study predate the infection). Cell type and time point are not known. The CDR3 DNA sequence: TGTGCCAGCTCACCACCGGGTGGGACTCGAAAGACCCAGTACTTC. Protein product: CASSPPGGTRKTQYF.